The source of this T cell receptor beta chain is a study of lymphopenia after photon versus proton radiotherapy. Study-wide results and limits: Oligoclonal CD8+ Temra expansion after nadir drove photon patients' diversity drop.

The method was immunoSEQ multiplex PCR; TCRdb's version includes in-frame clones alone and lacks a portion of them. The top ten clones hold over 2.5% of a sample with 20,000 or so clones, 70% to 90% of them seen once. For this clone: As yet, its antigen is unknown.

V lost 1 base and J 7 bases, leaving 11 bases between the germline ends. Germline CDR1 and CDR2: SEHNR and FQNEAQ (reference sequence). This CDR3 has 14 amino acids. The receptor comes from a woman in her fifties or sixties with pancreatic cancer. Sequencing was performed on peripheral blood, taken from a patient treated with photon-based radiotherapy. The chain is built from TRBV7-9 and TRBJ2-1; no definite D call. CDR3 loop: CASSLGGYMNEQFF. As DNA, the CDR3 is TGTGCCAGCAGCTTAGGGGGTTATATGAATGAGCAGTTCTTC.